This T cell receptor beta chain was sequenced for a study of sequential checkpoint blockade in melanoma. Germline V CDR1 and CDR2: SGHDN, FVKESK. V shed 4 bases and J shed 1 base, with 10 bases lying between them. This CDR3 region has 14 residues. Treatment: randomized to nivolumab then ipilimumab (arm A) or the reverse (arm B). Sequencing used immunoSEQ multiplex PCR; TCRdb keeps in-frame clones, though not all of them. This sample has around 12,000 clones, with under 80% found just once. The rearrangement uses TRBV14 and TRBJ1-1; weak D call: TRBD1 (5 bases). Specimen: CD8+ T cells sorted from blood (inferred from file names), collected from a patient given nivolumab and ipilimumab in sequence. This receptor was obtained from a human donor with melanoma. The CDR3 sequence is CASSLWQGNTEAFF. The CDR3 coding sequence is TGTGCCAGCAGCCTTTGGCAGGGGAACACTGAAGCTTTCTTT.